This record concerns one T cell receptor beta chain sequence. Its antigen remains unknown. The sample is drawn from a study of human T cells and chemical hapten exposure. Study background: Patch tests put 0.01% DPC on the upper back, and the results were checked at 6 days. General study findings and limits: Sensitization with DPC brought no change to TCRs above 1 in 1000 in frequency. Versus controls, significantly more large CDR3 similarity clusters arose from expanded TCRs.

The time point is: patch test 1, 2 weeks after DPC sensitization. As for treatment: therapeutic diphenylcyclopropenone sensitization with weekly scalp DPC. Those who donated were patients with alopecia, 18 to 70 years of age, and suitable for DPC. This CDR3 is built from 15 residues. Germline CDR1 reads SGHNT; CDR2 reads YYREEE (reference sequence). V dropped 0 bases and J dropped 1 base, with 10 bases sitting between them. Each CDR3 protein gets one entry after TCRdb re-called the RACE reads with MiXCR. This sample has more than 65,000 distinct CDR3 sequences, with roughly 7.6% found just once. The TCR was taken from a woman aged 30 to 39 with alopecia areata. Some clones in this sample may be carry-over from other donors' samples. The material was whole blood, obtained in connection with sensitization to the hapten diphenylcyclopropenone (DPC). This chain uses TRBV5-4 with TRBJ1-1; the D gene is possibly TRBD1 (5 bases). CDR3 DNA: TGTGCCAGCAGCTTGGCCCCAGGGCCGAACACTGAAGCTTTCTTT. Translation gives CASSLAPGPNTEAFF.